This passage covers 6 T cell receptor beta chains from one sample sequenced in a study of shared clonotypes between healthy human individuals. The repertoire was sequenced with immunoSEQ multiplex PCR; TCRdb's copy has only in-frame clones and lacks some. The data contain some 2.4 million clones, 93% of them singletons. Sequences were obtained from naive CD4+ T cells from PBMCs. Subset noted: CD45RA+ positively selected. These receptors were taken from a man between 18 and 29 years old in good health. Some clones in this sample may be carry-over from other donors' samples.

The gene calls are TRBV28 and TRBJ1-2; tentatively, D is TRBD1 (5 bases). There are 16 residues in the CDR3. Germline-derived CDR1 and CDR2 are MDHEN and SYDVKM. V was pared by 3 bases and J by 4 bases, with 18 bases between. CDR3 in DNA: TGTGCCAGCAGTTTCCCCAACCGCGGGGGGTTCTATGGCTACACCTTC. This codes for CASSFPNRGGFYGYTF.

The sample holds one count of this clone. This chain uses TRBV4-3 with TRBJ1-3; TRBD1 matches at 9 bases. J was trimmed by 1 base and V by 4 bases; bases with no gene match: 8. Looked up from germline, CDR1 is LGHNA and CDR2 is YSLEER. This CDR3 has 17 amino acids. In DNA, the CDR3 is TGCGCCAGCAGCCTAGACGGACAGGGGACTTCTGGAAACACCATATATTTT. Protein: CASSLDGQGTSGNTIYF.

V usage is TRBV4-3 and J usage is TRBJ1-4; possibly TRBD1 for D (5 bases). Germline assignment: CDR1 LGHNA and CDR2 YSLEER. CDR3 length: 15 residues. V was pared by 0 bases and J by 7 bases, with 12 bases between. The CDR3 loop reads CASSQEFRGVEKLFF. The CDR3, as DNA: TGCGCCAGCAGCCAAGAGTTCAGAGGGGTTGAAAAACTGTTTTTT.

This chain connects TRBV4-1 to TRBJ1-4; D gene uncertain. The V gene lost 6 bases and the J gene lost 7 bases, with 12 bases spanning the gap. Germline lookup yields CDR1 MGHRA and CDR2 YSYEKL. The CDR3 sequence is 13 residues long. The CDR3 coding sequence is TGCGCCAGCAGTTTAACCGGGAGTGAAAAACTGTTTTTT. Translation: CASSLTGSEKLFF.

CDR3 DNA sequence: TGTGCCAGCAATTTCGGCGGGAGCAGTTTCCATGAGCAGTTCTTC. The encoded protein is CASNFGGSSFHEQFF. The chain carries TRBV9 and TRBJ2-1, with 7 bases matching TRBD2. The germline gives CDR1 SGDLS, CDR2 YYNGEE. The CDR3 contains 15 residues. The V and J ends lost 6 bases and 8 bases, in that order; junction bases with no gene match: 14.

The chain combines TRBV25-1 with TRBJ1-1; D unclear. V was trimmed by 7 bases and J by 4 bases, leaving 16 bases between them. The V gene's germline CDR1 is MGHDK and CDR2 SYGVNS. The CDR3 contains 14 residues. The DNA for the CDR3 is TGTGCCAGCATAGCTGGAACTTTACTCACTGAAGCTTTCTTT. Translated: CASIAGTLLTEAFF.